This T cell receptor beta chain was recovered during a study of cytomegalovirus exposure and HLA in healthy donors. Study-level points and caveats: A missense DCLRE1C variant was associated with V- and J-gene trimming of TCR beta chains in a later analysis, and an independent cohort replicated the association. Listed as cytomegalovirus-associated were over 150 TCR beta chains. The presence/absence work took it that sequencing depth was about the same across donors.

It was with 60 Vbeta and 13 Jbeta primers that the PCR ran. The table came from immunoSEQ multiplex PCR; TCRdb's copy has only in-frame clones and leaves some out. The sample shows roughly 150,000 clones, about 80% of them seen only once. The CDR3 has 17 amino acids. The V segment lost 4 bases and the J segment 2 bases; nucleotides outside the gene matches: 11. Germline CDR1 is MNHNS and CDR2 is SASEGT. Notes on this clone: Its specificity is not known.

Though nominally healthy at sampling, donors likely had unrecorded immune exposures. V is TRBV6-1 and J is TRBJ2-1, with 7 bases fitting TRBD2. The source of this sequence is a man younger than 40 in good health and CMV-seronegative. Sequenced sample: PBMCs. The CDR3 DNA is TGTGCCAGCAGTGTTAGCGGGTGGGAATTAGCCTACAATGAGCAGTTCTTC. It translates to CASSVSGWELAYNEQFF.